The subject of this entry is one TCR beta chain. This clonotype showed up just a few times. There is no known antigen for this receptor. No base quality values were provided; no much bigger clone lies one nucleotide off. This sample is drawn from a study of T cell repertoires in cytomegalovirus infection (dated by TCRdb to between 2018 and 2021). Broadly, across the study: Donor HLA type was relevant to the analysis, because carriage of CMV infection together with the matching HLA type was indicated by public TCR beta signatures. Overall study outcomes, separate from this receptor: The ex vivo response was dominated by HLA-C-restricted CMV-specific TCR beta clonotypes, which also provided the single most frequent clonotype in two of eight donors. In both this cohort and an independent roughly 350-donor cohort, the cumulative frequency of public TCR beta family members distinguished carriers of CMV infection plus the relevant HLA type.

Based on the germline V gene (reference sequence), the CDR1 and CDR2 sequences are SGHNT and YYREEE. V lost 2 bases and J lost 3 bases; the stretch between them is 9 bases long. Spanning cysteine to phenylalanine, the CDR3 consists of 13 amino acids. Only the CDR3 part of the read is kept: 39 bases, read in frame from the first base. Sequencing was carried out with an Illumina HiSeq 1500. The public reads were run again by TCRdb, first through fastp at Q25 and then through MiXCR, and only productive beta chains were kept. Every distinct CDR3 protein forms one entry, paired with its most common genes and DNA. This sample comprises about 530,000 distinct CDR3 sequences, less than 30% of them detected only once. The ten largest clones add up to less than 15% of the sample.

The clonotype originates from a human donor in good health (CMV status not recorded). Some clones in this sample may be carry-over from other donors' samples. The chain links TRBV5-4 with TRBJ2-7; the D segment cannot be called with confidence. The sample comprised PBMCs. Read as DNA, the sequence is TGTGCCAGCAGCTTAGGGCTTCTCTACGAGCAGTACTTC. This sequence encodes CASSLGLLYEQYF.